Listed below are T cell receptor beta chains from one sample, sequenced in a study of beta chain features in type 1 diabetes. Clones were sequenced by immunoSEQ multiplex PCR, and TCRdb holds only the in-frame ones, with some missing. The table lists roughly 330,000 clones, approximately 11% of them singletons, with about 0.015% in the top ten. The sample consisted of naive CD4+ T cells from blood. The receptors stem from a woman aged 25 to 45 in good health. The CDR3 runs from the conserved cysteine through the conserved F or W. A D gene is named only where the DNA matches it firmly. The size of a clone is reported for some rows only, either as once, few or many, or as a class for expanded clones.

v_call	j_call	cdr3_length	d_call	clone_size	cdr3_aa	cdr3_nt
TRBV4-3	TRBJ1-1	14	.	few	CASSQGEGSTEAFF	TGCGCCAGCAGCCAAGGCGAGGGAAGCACTGAAGCTTTCTTT
TRBV7-3	TRBJ2-7	16	TRBD2	.	CASSLIAGGDAYEQYF	TGTGCCAGCAGCTTAATAGCGGGAGGTGACGCCTACGAGCAGTACTTC
TRBV19	TRBJ2-5	14	TRBD2	.	CASSTPGGEETQYF	TGTGCCAGTAGTACCCCCGGGGGGGAAGAGACCCAGTACTTC
TRBV27	TRBJ2-7	16	TRBD1	few	CASSLSRGQPSYEQYF	TGTGCCAGCAGTTTATCAAGGGGGCAACCCTCCTACGAGCAGTACTTC
TRBV6-1	TRBJ2-3	15	TRBD1	few	CASSLGQGNTDTQYF	TGTGCCAGCAGTTTAGGACAGGGGAACACAGATACGCAGTATTTT
TRBV5-1	TRBJ1-2	12	.	few	CASRTANYGYTF	TGCGCCAGCAGGACAGCTAACTATGGCTACACCTTC
TRBV7-2	TRBJ1-1	15	TRBD1	few	CASSLVAGGGTEAFF	TGTGCCAGCAGCTTAGTGGCAGGGGGCGGCACTGAAGCTTTCTTT
TRBV7-8	TRBJ2-1	14	.	.	CASSRSPSVDEQFF	TGTGCCAGCAGCCGAAGCCCTAGCGTCGATGAGCAGTTCTTC
TRBV15	TRBJ2-3	13	.	.	CATSSRGTDTQYF	TGTGCCACCAGCAGTCGGGGCACAGATACGCAGTATTTT
TRBV4-3	TRBJ2-1	15	TRBD2	few	CASSQFSREYNEQFF	TGCGCCAGCAGCCAGTTTTCGCGGGAGTACAATGAGCAGTTCTTC
TRBV7-3	TRBJ2-7	16	.	few	CASSLTGDTSVDEQYF	TGTGCCAGCAGCTTAACGGGGGACACCTCTGTCGACGAGCAGTACTTC
TRBV7-2	TRBJ2-5	16	TRBD2	.	CASSSGLAGIWETQYF	TGTGCCAGCAGCTCTGGACTAGCGGGGATTTGGGAGACCCAGTACTTC
TRBV29-1	TRBJ1-1	13	TRBD1	.	CSVAQGADTEAFF	TGCAGCGTCGCACAGGGGGCAGACACTGAAGCTTTCTTT
TRBV30	TRBJ2-5	14	.	.	CAWSVRSIKETQYF	TGTGCCTGGAGTGTACGTTCTATAAAAGAGACCCAGTACTTC
TRBV7-8	TRBJ1-2	16	.	few	CASSPDSPQANYGYTF	TGTGCCAGCAGCCCGGACTCACCTCAAGCTAACTATGGCTACACCTTC
TRBV19	TRBJ1-5	14	.	few	CASRGSRADQPQHF	TGTGCCAGTAGAGGCAGCAGGGCAGATCAGCCCCAGCATTTT
TRBV30	TRBJ1-5	14	.	few	CAWSVQNSNQPQHF	TGTGCCTGGAGTGTACAGAATAGCAATCAGCCCCAGCATTTT
TRBV6-1	TRBJ1-1	15	TRBD1	.	CASSGAGTGDTEAFF	TGTGCCAGCAGTGGGGCCGGGACAGGGGACACTGAAGCTTTCTTT
TRBV7-3	TRBJ2-1	14	.	.	CASRQNPTDNEQFF	TGTGCCAGCAGGCAGAACCCGACAGACAATGAGCAGTTCTTC
TRBV6-1	TRBJ2-5	10	.	.	CASSRETQYF	TGTGCCAGCAGCCGAGAGACCCAGTACTTC
TRBV30	TRBJ1-1	13	.	.	CAWSGHANTEAFF	TGTGCCTGGAGTGGGCACGCGAACACTGAAGCTTTCTTT
TRBV19	TRBJ2-5	14	TRBD1	.	CASRTGGVEETQYF	TGTGCCAGTAGGACAGGGGGCGTCGAAGAGACCCAGTACTTC
TRBV18	TRBJ1-2	13	.	.	CASSETDSYGYTF	TGTGCCAGCTCCGAGACAGACAGCTATGGCTACACCTTC
TRBV18	TRBJ1-2	15	TRBD1	.	CASAYPGTGNYGYTF	TGTGCCAGCGCCTACCCCGGGACAGGGAACTATGGCTACACCTTC